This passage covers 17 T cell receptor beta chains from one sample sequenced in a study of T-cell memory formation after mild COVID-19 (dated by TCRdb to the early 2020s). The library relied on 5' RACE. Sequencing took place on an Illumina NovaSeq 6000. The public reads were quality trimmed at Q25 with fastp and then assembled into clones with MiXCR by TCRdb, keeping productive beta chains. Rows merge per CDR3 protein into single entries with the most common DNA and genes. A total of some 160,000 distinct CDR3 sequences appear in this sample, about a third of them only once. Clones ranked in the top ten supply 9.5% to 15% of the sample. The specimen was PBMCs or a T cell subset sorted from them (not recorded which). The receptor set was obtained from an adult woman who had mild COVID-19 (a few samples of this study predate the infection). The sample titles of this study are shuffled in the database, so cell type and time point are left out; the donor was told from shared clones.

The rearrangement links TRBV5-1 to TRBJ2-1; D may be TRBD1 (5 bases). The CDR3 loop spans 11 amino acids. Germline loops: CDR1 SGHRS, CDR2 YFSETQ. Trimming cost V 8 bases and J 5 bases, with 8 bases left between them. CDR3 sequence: CASLQDNEQFF. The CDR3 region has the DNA TGCGCCAGTCTACAGGACAATGAGCAGTTCTTC.

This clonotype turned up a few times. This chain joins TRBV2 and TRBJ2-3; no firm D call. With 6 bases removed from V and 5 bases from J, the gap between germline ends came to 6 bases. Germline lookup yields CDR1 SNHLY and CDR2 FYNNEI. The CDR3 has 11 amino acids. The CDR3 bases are TGTGCCAGCAGCCGCGTAGATACGCAGTATTTT. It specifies CASSRVDTQYF.

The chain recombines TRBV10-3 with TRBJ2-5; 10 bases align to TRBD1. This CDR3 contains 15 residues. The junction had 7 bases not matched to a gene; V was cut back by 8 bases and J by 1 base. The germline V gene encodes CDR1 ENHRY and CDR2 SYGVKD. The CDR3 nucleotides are TGTGCCATCTCGGGGACAGGGGTCAGCCAAGAGACCCAGTACTTC. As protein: CAISGTGVSQETQYF.

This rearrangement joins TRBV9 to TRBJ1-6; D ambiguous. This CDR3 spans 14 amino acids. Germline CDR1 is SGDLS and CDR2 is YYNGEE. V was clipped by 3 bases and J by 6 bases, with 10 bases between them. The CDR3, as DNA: TGTGCCAGCAGCGAGGCCCCCCTTAATTCACCCCTCCACTTT. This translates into CASSEAPLNSPLHF.

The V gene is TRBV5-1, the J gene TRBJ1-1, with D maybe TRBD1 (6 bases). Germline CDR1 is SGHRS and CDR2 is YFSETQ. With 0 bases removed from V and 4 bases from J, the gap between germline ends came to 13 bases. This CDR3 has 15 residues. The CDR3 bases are TGCGCCAGCAGCTTGGCCGTAGGACAGTTCACTGAAGCTTTCTTT. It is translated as CASSLAVGQFTEAFF.

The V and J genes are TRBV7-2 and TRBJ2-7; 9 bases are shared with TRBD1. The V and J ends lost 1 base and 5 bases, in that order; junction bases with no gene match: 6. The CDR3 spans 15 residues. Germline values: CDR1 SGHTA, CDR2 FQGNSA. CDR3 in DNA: TGTGCCAGCAGCTTAGGGGGGACAGGGAGGAACGAGCAGTACTTC. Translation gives CASSLGGTGRNEQYF. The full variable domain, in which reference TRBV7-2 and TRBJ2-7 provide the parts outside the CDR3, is GAGVSQSPSNKVTEKGKDVELRCDPISGHTALYWYRQSLGQGLEFLIYFQGNSAPDKSGLPSDRFSAERTGGSVSTLTIQRTQQEDSAVYLCASSLGGTGRNEQYFGPGTRLTVT.

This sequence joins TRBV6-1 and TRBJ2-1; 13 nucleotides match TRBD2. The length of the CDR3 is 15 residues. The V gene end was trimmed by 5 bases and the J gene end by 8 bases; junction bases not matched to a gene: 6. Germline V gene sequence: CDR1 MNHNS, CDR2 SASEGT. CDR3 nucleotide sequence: TGTGCCAGCAGTTTACTAGCGGGGGGGCCTCATGAGCAGTTCTTC. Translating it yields CASSLLAGGPHEQFF.

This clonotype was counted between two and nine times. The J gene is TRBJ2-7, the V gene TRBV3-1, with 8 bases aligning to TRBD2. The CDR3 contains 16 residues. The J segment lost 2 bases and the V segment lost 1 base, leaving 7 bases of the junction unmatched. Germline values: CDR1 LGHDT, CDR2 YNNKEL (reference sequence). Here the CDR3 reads CASSQVTRAGAYEQYF. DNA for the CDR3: TGTGCCAGCAGCCAAGTGACTCGAGCGGGGGCCTACGAGCAGTACTTC.

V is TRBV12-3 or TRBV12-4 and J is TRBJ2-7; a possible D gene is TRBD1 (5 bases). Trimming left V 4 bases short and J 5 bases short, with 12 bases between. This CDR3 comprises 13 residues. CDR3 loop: CASSSSQEHEQYF. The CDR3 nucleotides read TGTGCCAGCAGTTCGTCACAGGAACACGAGCAGTACTTC.

CDR3 residues: CASSLAGVLSGNTIYF. For the CDR3, the DNA is TGTGCCAGCAGCTTAGCGGGAGTCCTCTCTGGAAACACCATATATTTT. This chain joins TRBV7-8 and TRBJ1-3; D unresolved. CDR1 and CDR2 from the germline V gene are SGHVS and FQNEAQ. The CDR3 runs to 16 residues. V shed 0 bases and J shed 0 bases, with 9 bases lying between them.

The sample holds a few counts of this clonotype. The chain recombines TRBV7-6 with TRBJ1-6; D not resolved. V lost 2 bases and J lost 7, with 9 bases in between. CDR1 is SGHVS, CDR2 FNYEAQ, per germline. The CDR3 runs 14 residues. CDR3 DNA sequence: TGTGCCAGCAGCTTAAATAGGGTGAATTCACCCCTCCACTTT. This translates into CASSLNRVNSPLHF.

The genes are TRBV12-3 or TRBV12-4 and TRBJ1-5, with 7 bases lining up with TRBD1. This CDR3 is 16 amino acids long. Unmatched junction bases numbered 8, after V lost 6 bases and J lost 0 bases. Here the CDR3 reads CASSSGQPYSNQPQHF. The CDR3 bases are TGTGCCAGCAGCTCGGGACAGCCTTATAGCAATCAGCCCCAGCATTTT.

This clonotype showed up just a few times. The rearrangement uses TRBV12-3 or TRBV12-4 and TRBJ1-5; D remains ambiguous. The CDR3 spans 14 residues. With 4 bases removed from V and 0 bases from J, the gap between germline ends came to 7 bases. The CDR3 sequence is CASSSTYSNQPQHF. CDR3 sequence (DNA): TGTGCCAGCAGTTCGACGTATAGCAATCAGCCCCAGCATTTT.

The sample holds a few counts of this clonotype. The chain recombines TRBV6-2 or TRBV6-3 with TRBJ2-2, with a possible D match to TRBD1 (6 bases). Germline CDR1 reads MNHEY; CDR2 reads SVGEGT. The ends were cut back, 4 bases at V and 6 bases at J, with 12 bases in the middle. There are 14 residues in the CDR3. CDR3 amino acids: CASSWGQGSGELFF. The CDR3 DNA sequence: TGTGCCAGCAGTTGGGGGCAGGGGTCCGGGGAGCTGTTTTTT.

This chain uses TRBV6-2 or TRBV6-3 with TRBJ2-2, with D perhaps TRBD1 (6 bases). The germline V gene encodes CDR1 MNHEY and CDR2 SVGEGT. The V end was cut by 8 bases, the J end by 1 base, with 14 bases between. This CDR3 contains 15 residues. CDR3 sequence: CASSALGQNTGELFF. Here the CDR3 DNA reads TGTGCCAGCTCTGCACTGGGACAGAACACCGGGGAGCTGTTTTTT.

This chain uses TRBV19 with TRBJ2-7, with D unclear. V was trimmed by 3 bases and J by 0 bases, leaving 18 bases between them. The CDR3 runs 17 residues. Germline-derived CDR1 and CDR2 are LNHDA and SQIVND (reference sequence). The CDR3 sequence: CASSMGTPGTLSYEQYF. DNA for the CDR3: TGTGCCAGTAGTATGGGTACGCCTGGTACCCTCTCCTACGAGCAGTACTTC.

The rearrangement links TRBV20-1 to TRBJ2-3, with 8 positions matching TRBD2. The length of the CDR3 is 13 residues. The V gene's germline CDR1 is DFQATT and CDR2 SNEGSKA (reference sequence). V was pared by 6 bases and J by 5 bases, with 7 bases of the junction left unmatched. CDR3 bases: TGCAGTGCCCCAGCGGGAGCGGTAGATACGCAGTATTTT. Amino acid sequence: CSAPAGAVDTQYF.